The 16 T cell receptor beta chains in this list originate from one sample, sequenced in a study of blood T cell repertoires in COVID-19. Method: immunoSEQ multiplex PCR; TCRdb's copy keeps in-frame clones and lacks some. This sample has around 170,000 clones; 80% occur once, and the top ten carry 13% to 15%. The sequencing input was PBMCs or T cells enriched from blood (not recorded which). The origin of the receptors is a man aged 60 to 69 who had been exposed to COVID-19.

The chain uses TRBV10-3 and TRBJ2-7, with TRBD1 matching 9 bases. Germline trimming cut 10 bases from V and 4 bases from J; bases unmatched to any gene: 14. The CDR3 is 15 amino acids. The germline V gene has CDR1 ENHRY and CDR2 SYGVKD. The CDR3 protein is CASGSIQGARYEQYF. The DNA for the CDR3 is TGTGCCAGTGGATCAATACAGGGGGCGCGGTACGAGCAGTACTTC.

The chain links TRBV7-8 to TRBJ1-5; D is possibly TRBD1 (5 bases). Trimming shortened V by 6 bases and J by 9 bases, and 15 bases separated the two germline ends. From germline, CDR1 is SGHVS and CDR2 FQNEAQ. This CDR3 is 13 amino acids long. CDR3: CASRRDSLRPQHF. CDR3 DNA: TGTGCCAGCAGGCGGGACTCATTAAGGCCCCAGCATTTT.

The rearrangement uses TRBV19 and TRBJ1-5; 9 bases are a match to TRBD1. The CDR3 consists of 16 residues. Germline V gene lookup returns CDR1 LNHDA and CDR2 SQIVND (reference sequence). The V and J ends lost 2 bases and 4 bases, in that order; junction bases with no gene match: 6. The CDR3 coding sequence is TGTGCCAGTAGTATAACCCGACAGGGGGAGAATCAGCCCCAGCATTTT. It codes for CASSITRQGENQPQHF.

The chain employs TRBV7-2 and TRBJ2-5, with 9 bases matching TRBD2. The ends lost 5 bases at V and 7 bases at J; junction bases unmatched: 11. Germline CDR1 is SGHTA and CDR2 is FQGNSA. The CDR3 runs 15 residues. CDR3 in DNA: TGTGCCAGCAGCCGTGGGACTAGCTTCTCCTGGACCCAGTACTTC. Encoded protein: CASSRGTSFSWTQYF.

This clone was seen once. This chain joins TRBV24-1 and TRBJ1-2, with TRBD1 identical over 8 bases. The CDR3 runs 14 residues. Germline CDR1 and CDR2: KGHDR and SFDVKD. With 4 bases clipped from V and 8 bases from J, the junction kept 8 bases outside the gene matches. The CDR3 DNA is TGTGCCACCAGTGAGCCGGGACAGGTTCGGGGCTACACCTTC. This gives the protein CATSEPGQVRGYTF.

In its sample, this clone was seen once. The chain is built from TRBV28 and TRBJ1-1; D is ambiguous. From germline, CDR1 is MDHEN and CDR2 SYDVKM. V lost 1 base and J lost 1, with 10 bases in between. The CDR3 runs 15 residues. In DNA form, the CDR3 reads TGTGCCAGCAGTTTATTTGGGGAGACGAACACTGAAGCTTTCTTT. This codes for CASSLFGETNTEAFF.

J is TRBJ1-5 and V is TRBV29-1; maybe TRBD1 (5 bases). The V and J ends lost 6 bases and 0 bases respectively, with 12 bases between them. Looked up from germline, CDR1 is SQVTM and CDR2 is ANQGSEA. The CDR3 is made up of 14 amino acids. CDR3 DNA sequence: TGCAGCGTAAGGACAAGCTCTAGCAATCAGCCCCAGCATTTT. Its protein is CSVRTSSSNQPQHF. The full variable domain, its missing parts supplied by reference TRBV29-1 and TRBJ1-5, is SAVISQKPSRDICQRGTSLTIQCQVDSQVTMMFWYRQQPGQSLTLIATANQGSEATYESGFVIDKFPISRPNLTFSTLTVSNMSPEDSSIYLCSVRTSSSNQPQHFGDGTRLSIL.

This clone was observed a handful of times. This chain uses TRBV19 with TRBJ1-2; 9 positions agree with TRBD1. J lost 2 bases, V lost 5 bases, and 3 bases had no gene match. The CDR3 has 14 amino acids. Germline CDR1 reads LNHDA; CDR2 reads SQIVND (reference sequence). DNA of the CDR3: TGTGCCAGTAGTTCGACAGGGGGGAACTATGGCTACACCTTC. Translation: CASSSTGGNYGYTF.

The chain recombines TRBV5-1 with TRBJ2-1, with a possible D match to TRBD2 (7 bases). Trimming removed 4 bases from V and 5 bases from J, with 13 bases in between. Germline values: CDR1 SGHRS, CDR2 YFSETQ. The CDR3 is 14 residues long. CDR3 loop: CASSRGASDNEQFF. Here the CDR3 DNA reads TGCGCCAGCAGCCGGGGGGCTAGCGACAATGAGCAGTTCTTC.

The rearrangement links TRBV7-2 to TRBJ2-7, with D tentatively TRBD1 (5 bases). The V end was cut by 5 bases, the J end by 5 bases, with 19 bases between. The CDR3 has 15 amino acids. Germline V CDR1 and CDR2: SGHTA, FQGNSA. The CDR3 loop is CASSPTLWQGDEQYF. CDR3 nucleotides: TGTGCCAGCAGCCCAACACTGTGGCAGGGCGACGAGCAGTACTTC.

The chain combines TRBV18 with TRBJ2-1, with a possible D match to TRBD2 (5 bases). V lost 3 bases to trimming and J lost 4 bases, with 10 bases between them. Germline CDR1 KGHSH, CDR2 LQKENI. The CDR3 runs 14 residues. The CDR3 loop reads CASSPYSGYNEQFF. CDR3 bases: TGTGCCAGCTCACCCTACTCGGGGTACAATGAGCAGTTCTTC.

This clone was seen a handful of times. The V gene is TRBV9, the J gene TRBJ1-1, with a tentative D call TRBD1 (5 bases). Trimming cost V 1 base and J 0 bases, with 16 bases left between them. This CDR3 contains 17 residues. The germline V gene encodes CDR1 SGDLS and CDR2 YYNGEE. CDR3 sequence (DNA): TGTGCCAGCAGCGTATCCCCGCAGGAGGGACTGAACACTGAAGCTTTCTTT. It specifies CASSVSPQEGLNTEAFF.

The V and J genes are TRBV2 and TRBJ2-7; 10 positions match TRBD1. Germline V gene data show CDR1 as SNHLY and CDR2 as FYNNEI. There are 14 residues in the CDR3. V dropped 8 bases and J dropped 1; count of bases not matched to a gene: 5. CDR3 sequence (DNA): TGTGCCAGCCACCGGGACAGGGGTTCCTACGAGCAGTACTTC. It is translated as CASHRDRGSYEQYF.

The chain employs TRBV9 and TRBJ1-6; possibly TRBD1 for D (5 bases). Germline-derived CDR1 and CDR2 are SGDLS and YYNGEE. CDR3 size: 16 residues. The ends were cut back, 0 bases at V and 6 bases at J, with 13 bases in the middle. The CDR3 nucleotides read TGTGCCAGCAGCGTAGACCCGACAGTTGGTAATTCACCCCTCCACTTT. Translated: CASSVDPTVGNSPLHF. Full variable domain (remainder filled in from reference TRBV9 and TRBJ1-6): DSGVTQTPKHLITATGQRVTLRCSPRSGDLSVYWYQQSLDQGLQFLIQYYNGEERAKGNILERFSAQQFPDLHSELNLSSLELGDSALYFCASSVDPTVGNSPLHFGNGTRLTVT.

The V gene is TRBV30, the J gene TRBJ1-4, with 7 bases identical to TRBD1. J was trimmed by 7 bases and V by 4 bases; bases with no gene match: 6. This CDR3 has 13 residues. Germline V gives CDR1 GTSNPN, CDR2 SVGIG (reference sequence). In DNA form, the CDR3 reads TGTGCCTGGATGGGTCGACAGGGTGAAAAACTGTTTTTT. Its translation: CAWMGRQGEKLFF.

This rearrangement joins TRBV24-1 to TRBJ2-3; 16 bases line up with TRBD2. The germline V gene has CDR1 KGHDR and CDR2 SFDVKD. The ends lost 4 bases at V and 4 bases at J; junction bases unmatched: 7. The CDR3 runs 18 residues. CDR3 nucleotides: TGTGCCACCAGTGACCTCTCCGGGACTAGCGGGAGGGCAGATACGCAGTATTTT. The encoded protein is CATSDLSGTSGRADTQYF.